Listed below are T cell receptor beta chains from one sample, sequenced in a study of T-cell memory formation after mild COVID-19. In TCRdb, the 5' RACE reads were re-called with MiXCR into one record per CDR3 protein. This table has 560,000 or so distinct CDR3 sequences, 15% to 20% appearing once. Sequencing used PBMCs or a T cell subset sorted from them (not recorded which). Receptors were obtained from an adult woman who had mild COVID-19 (a few samples of this study predate the infection). Cell type and time point are not known. Both conserved end residues are part of each CDR3. A D gene is named only where the DNA matches it firmly. A row's size may be missing; if present it is once, few, many or a size class.

V	size	length	J	D	DNA	CDR3
TRBV25-1	few	16	TRBJ2-3	TRBD2	TGTGCCAGCAGCGCGGGACTAGCGGGAGGCCTGGGTACGCAGTATTTT	CASSAGLAGGLGTQYF
TRBV6-1	-	13	TRBJ1-6	-	TGTGCCATCGCCGGGATGGTCAATTCACCCCTCCACTTT	CAIAGMVNSPLHF
TRBV6-2/TRBV6-3	many	13	TRBJ1-4	-	TGTGCCAGCAGGGACCCAGGCGCCGAAAAACTGTTTTTT	CASRDPGAEKLFF
TRBV10-3	few	17	TRBJ1-1	-	TGTGCCATCAGTGAGACTTTTATGGGAGGGCCCGACACTGAAGCTTTCTTT	CAISETFMGGPDTEAFF
TRBV3-1	-	12	TRBJ1-2	-	TGTGCCAGCAGCCAAGAGGCCTATCGCTACACCTTC	CASSQEAYRYTF
TRBV3-1	-	12	TRBJ2-7	-	TGTGCCAGCAGCCAGCCGCCGGTCGAGCAGTACTTC	CASSQPPVEQYF
TRBV7-8	few	15	TRBJ1-1	-	TGTGCCAGCAGCTTACCCGTCAGGCCTGGGGCTGAAGCTTTCTTT	CASSLPVRPGAEAFF
TRBV7-9	-	17	TRBJ1-4	-	TGTGCCAGCAGCTCGCTTCTAGGGGGGTTCGCTAATGAAAAACTGTTTTTT	CASSSLLGGFANEKLFF
TRBV9	few	15	TRBJ2-7	-	TGTGCCAGCAGCGAGGACACCCATTACTCCTACGAGCAGTACTTC	CASSEDTHYSYEQYF
TRBV7-9	-	14	TRBJ1-1	-	TGTGCCAGCAGCTCGAGGGGGGCGCCCAGTGAAGCTTTCTTT	CASSSRGAPSEAFF
TRBV9	-	16	TRBJ2-3	-	TGTGCCAGCAGCCCCTATTCTGGAGGCTCCACAGATACGCAGTATTTT	CASSPYSGGSTDTQYF
TRBV7-9	-	16	TRBJ1-1	TRBD1	TGTGCCAGCAGCTCGACAGGGGGCAGTGGTAATACTGAAGCTTTCTTT	CASSSTGGSGNTEAFF
TRBV4-1	few	15	TRBJ1-1	-	TGCGCCAGCAGCCTCGAGGAGGGACCGAACACTGAAGCTTTCTTT	CASSLEEGPNTEAFF
TRBV27	-	14	TRBJ1-4	TRBD1	TGTGCCAGCAGTTTCACAGGGGCCAATGAAAAACTGTTTTTT	CASSFTGANEKLFF
TRBV3-1	few	16	TRBJ2-5	TRBD1	TGTGCCAGCAGCCAAAGGGACAGGGGTTACCAAGAGACCCAGTACTTC	CASSQRDRGYQETQYF
TRBV27	-	15	TRBJ2-5	TRBD2	TGTGCCAGCAGTGATAAGCGGGGGGGGCGGGAGACCCAGTACTTC	CASSDKRGGRETQYF